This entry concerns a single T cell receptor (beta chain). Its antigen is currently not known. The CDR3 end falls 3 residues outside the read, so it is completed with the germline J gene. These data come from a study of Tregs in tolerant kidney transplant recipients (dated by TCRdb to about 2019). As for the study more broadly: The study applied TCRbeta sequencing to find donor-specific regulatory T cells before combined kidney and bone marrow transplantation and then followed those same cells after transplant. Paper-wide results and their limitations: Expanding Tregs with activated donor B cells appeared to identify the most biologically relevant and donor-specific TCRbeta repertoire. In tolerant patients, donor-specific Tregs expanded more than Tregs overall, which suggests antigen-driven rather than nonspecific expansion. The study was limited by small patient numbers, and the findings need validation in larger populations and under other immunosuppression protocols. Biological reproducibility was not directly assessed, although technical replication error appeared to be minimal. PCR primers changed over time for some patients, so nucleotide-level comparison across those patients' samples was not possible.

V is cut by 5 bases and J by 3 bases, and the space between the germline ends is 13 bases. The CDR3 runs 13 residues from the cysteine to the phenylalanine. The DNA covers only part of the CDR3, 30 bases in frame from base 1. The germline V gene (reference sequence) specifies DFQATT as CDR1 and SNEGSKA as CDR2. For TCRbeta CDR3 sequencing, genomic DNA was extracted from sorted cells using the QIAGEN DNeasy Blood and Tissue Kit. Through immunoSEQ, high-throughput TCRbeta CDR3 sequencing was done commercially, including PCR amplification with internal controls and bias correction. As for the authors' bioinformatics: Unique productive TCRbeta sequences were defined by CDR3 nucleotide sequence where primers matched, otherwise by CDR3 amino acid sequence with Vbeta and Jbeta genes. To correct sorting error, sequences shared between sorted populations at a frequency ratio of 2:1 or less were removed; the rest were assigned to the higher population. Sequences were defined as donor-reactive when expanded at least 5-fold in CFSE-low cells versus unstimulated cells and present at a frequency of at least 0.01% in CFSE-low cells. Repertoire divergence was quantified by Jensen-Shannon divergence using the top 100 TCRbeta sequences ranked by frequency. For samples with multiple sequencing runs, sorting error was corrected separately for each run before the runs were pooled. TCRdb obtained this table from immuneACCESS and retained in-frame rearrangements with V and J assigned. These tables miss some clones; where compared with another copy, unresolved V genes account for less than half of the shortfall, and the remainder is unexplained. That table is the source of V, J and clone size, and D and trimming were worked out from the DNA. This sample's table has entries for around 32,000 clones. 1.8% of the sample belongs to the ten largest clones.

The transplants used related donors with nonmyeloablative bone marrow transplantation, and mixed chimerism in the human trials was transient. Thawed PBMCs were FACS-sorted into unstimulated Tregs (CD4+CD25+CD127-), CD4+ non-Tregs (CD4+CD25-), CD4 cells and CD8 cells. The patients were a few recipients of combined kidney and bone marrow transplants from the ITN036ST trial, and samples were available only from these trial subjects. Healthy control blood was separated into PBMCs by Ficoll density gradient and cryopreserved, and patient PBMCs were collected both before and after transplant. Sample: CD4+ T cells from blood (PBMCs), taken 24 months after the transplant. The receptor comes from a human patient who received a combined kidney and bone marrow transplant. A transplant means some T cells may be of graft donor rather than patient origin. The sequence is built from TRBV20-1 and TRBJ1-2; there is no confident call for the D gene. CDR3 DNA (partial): TGCAGTGCTCCGGCAGGTTATTACTATGGC. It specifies CSAPAGYYYG. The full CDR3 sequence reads CSAPAGYYYGYTF.